This T cell receptor beta chain was sequenced in a study of T cell changes during pregnancy in multiple sclerosis (dated by TCRdb to about 2019). About the full investigation: In women with multiple sclerosis, the researchers looked at how the T cell repertoire shifted as pregnancy progressed.

V loses 2 bases of germline sequence and J loses 10 bases, and the interval between the two ends is 12 bases. The CDR3 has 12 amino acids, counting the end cysteine and phenylalanine. CDR3 DNA is the only sequence kept; it has 36 bases, read in frame from the first base. CDR1 and CDR2 are read off the germline V gene (reference sequence) as SGHNT and YYREEE. Libraries were constructed by the immunoSEQ multiplex PCR assay. TCRdb mirrors the immuneACCESS table, restricted to in-frame sequences. Some clones are absent from its copies; in checked studies, under half trace to an unresolved V gene, and the reason for the others is unknown. This sample lists some 63,000 clones; roughly 90% were detected once. Roughly 0.85% of the sample goes to the ten largest clones. This clone showed up just once. The antigen it binds to is not known. There are no base qualities to consult, and no much larger clone falls within one base.

This TCR derives from a female donor with multiple sclerosis, enrolled in a pregnancy study. Source: peripheral blood, taken before pregnancy. The chain employs TRBV5-4 and TRBJ1-1; the D gene is perhaps TRBD1, from 5 matching bases. The nucleotide sequence reads as follows: TGTGCCAGCAGCTTCAGGCGGGGGATAGCTTTCTTT. Translated, this gives CASSFRRGIAFF.